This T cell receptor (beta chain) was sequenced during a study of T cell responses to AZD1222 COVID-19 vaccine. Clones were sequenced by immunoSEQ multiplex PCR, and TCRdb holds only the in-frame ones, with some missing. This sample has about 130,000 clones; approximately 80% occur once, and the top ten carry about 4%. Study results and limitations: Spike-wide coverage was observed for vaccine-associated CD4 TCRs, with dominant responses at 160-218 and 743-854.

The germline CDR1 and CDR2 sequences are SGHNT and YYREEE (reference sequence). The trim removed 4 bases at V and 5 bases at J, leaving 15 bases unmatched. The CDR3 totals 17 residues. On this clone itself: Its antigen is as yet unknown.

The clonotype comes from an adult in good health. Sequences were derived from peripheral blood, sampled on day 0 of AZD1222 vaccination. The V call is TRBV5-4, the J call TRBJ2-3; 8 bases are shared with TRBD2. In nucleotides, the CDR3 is TGTGCCAGCAGCCCCGTCCCGGGGGGGGGCTTAGGAGATACGCAGTATTTT. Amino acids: CASSPVPGGGLGDTQYF.